Each of the 28 T cell receptor beta chains below was sequenced from the same sample in a study of T cell responses to AZD1222 COVID-19 vaccine. Generated by immunoSEQ multiplex PCR, the TCRdb table keeps only in-frame clones and is missing some. The sample shows 150,000 to 200,000 clones, about 92% of them seen only once. The sequencing used peripheral blood, collected on day 0 of AZD1222 vaccination. These receptors were obtained from an adult in good health.

This clone was seen once. The rearrangement uses TRBV18 and TRBJ1-5; D gene uncertain. V was cut by 6 bases and J by 7 bases, with 13 bases left in between. CDR1 is KGHSH and CDR2 is LQKENI in the germline V gene. This CDR3 region has 13 residues. The CDR3 DNA reads as TGTGCCAGCTCGCCTCAGGCCCCCCAGCCCCAGCATTTT. This codes for CASSPQAPQPQHF. Filled out from reference TRBV18 and TRBJ1-5, the complete variable domain reads NAGVMQNPRHLVRRRGQEARLRCSPMKGHSHVYWYRQLPEEGLKFMVYLQKENIIDESGMPKERFSAEFPKEGPSILRIQQVVRGDSAAYFCASSPQAPQPQHFGDGTRLSIL.

In DNA, the CDR3 is TGTGCCAGCAGCTTGGGCAGCCTTAACTATGGCTACACCTTC. Protein sequence: CASSLGSLNYGYTF. This chain links TRBV7-9 with TRBJ1-2; no firm D call. Germline-derived CDR1 and CDR2 are SEHNR and FQNEAQ (reference sequence). The CDR3 is 14 amino acids. The germline V and J ends were trimmed by 3 bases and 1 base, with 9 bases remaining between them.

The CDR3 here is CASSTRGLDNEQFF. As DNA, the CDR3 is TGTGCCAGCAGCACACGAGGACTCGACAATGAGCAGTTCTTC. The chain links TRBV7-6 to TRBJ2-1, with D possibly TRBD2 on 5 matching bases. Germline V CDR1 and CDR2: SGHVS, FNYEAQ. The CDR3 extends over 14 amino acids. Trimming cost V 5 bases and J 5 bases, with 13 bases left between them. Drawing the rest from reference TRBV7-6 and TRBJ2-1, the complete variable domain is GAGVSQSPRYKVTKRGQDVALRCDPISGHVSLYWYRQALGQGPEFLTYFNYEAQQDKSGLPNDRFSAERPEGSISTLTIQRTEQRDSAMYRCASSTRGLDNEQFFGPGTRLTVL.

The count of this clone is one. The gene calls are TRBV10-1 and TRBJ1-5; no firm D call. The CDR3 is 17 amino acids. V gave up 6 bases and J gave up 0 bases, with 18 bases separating them. In germline, CDR1 is WNHNN, CDR2 SYGVQD (reference sequence). As DNA, the CDR3 is TGCGCCAGCAGGGAGGGATTTACTCCTTATAGCAATCAGCCCCAGCATTTT. It specifies CASREGFTPYSNQPQHF.

The chain links TRBV3-1 (or the pseudogene TRBV3-2) to TRBJ2-3, with D possibly TRBD2 on 5 matching bases. This CDR3 region has 17 residues. The V gene lost 0 bases and the J gene lost 0 bases, with 13 bases spanning the gap. In germline, CDR1 is LGHDT, CDR2 YNNKEL (reference sequence). The CDR3 DNA follows: TGTGCCAGCAGCCAAGATCGGGGAGCGGCCAGCACAGATACGCAGTATTTT. Amino acids: CASSQDRGAASTDTQYF.

The chain is built from TRBV11-2 and TRBJ1-4, with 7 bases matching TRBD1. The V gene end was trimmed by 5 bases and the J gene end by 11 bases; junction bases not matched to a gene: 8. The length of the CDR3 is 13 residues. The germline gives CDR1 SGHAT, CDR2 FQNNGV. CDR3 nucleotides: TGTGCCAGCAGCCCCGACAGGGCTGGCAAACTGTTTTTT. The encoded protein is CASSPDRAGKLFF.

The chain has TRBV15 and TRBJ2-3; 9 bases match TRBD2. There are 16 residues in the CDR3. The J segment lost 4 bases and the V segment lost 1 base, leaving 6 bases of the junction unmatched. Germline CDR1 reads LNHNV; CDR2 reads YYDKDF (reference sequence). CDR3 region: CATSRVSGRVPDTQYF. CDR3 nucleotide sequence: TGTGCCACCAGCAGAGTTAGCGGGAGAGTTCCAGATACGCAGTATTTT.

V is TRBV9 and J is TRBJ1-1, with TRBD1 identical over 10 bases. V dropped 3 bases and J dropped 8; count of bases not matched to a gene: 7. Germline V gene sequence: CDR1 SGDLS, CDR2 YYNGEE. This CDR3 comprises 14 residues. Here the CDR3 DNA reads TGTGCCAGCAGCGGGGGACAGGGGACGATGGAAGCTTTCTTT. This codes for CASSGGQGTMEAFF.

V gene TRBV3-1 (or the pseudogene TRBV3-2) combines with J gene TRBJ1-2; 8 bases fit TRBD1. This CDR3 region has 13 residues. With 3 bases clipped from V and 7 bases from J, the junction kept 4 bases outside the gene matches. Per the germline V gene, CDR1 is LGHDT and CDR2 is YNNKEL (reference sequence). The CDR3 DNA reads as TGTGCCAGCAGCCAGGCAGGGGGCAGTGGCTACACCTTC. Translation: CASSQAGGSGYTF.

V gene TRBV19 combines with J gene TRBJ1-1; D is possibly TRBD1 (5 bases). Germline V gene lookup returns CDR1 LNHDA and CDR2 SQIVND (reference sequence). The CDR3 loop spans 11 amino acids. V was trimmed by 6 bases and J by 6 bases, leaving 8 bases between them. Here the CDR3 reads CASRAGPEAFF. DNA for the CDR3: TGTGCCAGTAGAGCGGGGCCTGAAGCTTTCTTT.

This clone has a single count. The rearrangement links TRBV6-5 to TRBJ1-2; D is possibly TRBD1 (5 bases). Germline-derived CDR1 and CDR2 are MNHEY and SVGAGI. The V and J ends lost 2 bases and 3 bases respectively, with 13 bases between them. The CDR3 is 15 amino acids. CDR3 coding DNA: TGTGCCAGCAGTTACGGGACCCCGCGGGACTATGGCTACACCTTC. Its protein product is CASSYGTPRDYGYTF.

The rearrangement links TRBV6-5 to TRBJ1-1; D ambiguous. Trimming cost V 6 bases and J 3 bases, with 14 bases left between them. This CDR3 is 14 amino acids long. Germline values: CDR1 MNHEY, CDR2 SVGAGI. CDR3 in DNA: TGTGCCAGCAGCGCTAATGCTCCGGACACTGAAGCTTTCTTT. Its translation is CASSANAPDTEAFF.

This chain uses TRBV3-1 (or the pseudogene TRBV3-2) with TRBJ2-7, with TRBD1 identical over 8 bases. Trimming at V came to 3 bases and at J to 3 bases, leaving 4 bases not matched to a gene. This CDR3 has 14 residues. Per germline, CDR1 LGHDT and CDR2 YNNKEL (reference sequence). DNA for the CDR3: TGTGCCAGCAGCCAGTCGGACAGGGACTACGAGCAGTACTTC. Translating gives CASSQSDRDYEQYF.

This chain links TRBV19 with TRBJ1-1; D is uncertain. The V and J ends lost 4 bases and 2 bases respectively, with 11 bases between them. CDR3 size: 14 residues. Germline-derived CDR1 and CDR2 are LNHDA and SQIVND (reference sequence). CDR3 sequence: CASSTVWANTEAFF. In DNA, the CDR3 is TGTGCCAGTAGTACGGTGTGGGCTAACACTGAAGCTTTCTTT.

This chain joins TRBV6-1 and TRBJ2-3; 9 nucleotides line up with TRBD2. The CDR3 is made up of 15 amino acids. Germline V gene data show CDR1 as MNHNS and CDR2 as SASEGT. V was pared by 2 bases and J by 4 bases, with 4 bases of the junction left unmatched. In DNA, the CDR3 is TGTGCCAGCAGTGAACTAGCGGGGATATCAGATACGCAGTATTTT. Protein sequence: CASSELAGISDTQYF.

This clone came up once. The rearrangement links TRBV7-2 to TRBJ1-2; 8 nucleotides agree with TRBD1. Germline V gives CDR1 SGHTA, CDR2 FQGNSA. V gave up 5 bases and J gave up 8 bases; unmatched junction bases: 7. The CDR3 consists of 13 residues. The CDR3 DNA follows: TGTGCCAGCAGCCTCAGGGGGCTCGGGGGCTACACCTTC. This gives the protein CASSLRGLGGYTF.

As for this clone: Germline and junction disagree at one end, which may indicate a read error. The chain links TRBV3-1 (or the pseudogene TRBV3-2) to TRBJ2-7, with D maybe TRBD1 (5 bases). CDR1 and CDR2 (germline): LGHDT, YNNKEL (reference sequence). The CDR3 contains 17 residues. Here the CDR3 reads CTSSQGSFGLDVYEQYF. The CDR3 DNA reads as TGTACCAGCAGCCAGGGCTCGTTTGGTTTAGACGTCTACGAGCAGTACTTC.

This clone showed up just once. The chain employs TRBV3-1 (or the pseudogene TRBV3-2) and TRBJ2-7; D may be TRBD2 (5 bases). The germline CDR1 and CDR2 sequences are LGHDT and YNNKEL (reference sequence). The V and J ends lost 4 bases and 7 bases respectively, with 11 bases between them. The CDR3 totals 12 residues. CDR3 region: CASSLLGGEQYF. The CDR3 nucleotides are TGTGCCAGCAGCCTACTCGGAGGTGAGCAGTACTTC.

The genes are TRBV3-1 (or the pseudogene TRBV3-2) and TRBJ1-5; D unclear. The CDR3 runs 17 residues. V lost 0 bases and J 2 bases, leaving 14 bases between the germline ends. Looked up from germline, CDR1 is LGHDT and CDR2 is YNNKEL (reference sequence). CDR3 DNA sequence: TGTGCCAGCAGCCAAGATTGGGCAGCCGGAGGCAATCAGCCCCAGCATTTT. Protein product: CASSQDWAAGGNQPQHF.

The V gene is TRBV18, the J gene TRBJ2-1; 8 nucleotides match TRBD2. Germline V lookup: CDR1 KGHSH, CDR2 LQKENI. Unmatched junction bases numbered 3, after V lost 3 bases and J lost 5 bases. The CDR3 runs to 14 residues. The CDR3 region is CASSPRGLDNEQFF. CDR3 DNA: TGTGCCAGCTCACCCCGGGGACTAGACAATGAGCAGTTCTTC.

This clone is a singleton in its sample. This chain joins TRBV10-3 and TRBJ1-2; TRBD1 matches at 7 bases. The CDR3 loop spans 14 amino acids. Looked up from germline, CDR1 is ENHRY and CDR2 is SYGVKD. The V gene end was trimmed by 5 bases and the J gene end by 1 base; junction bases not matched to a gene: 4. CDR3 protein: CAISRDRFNYGYTF. CDR3 nucleotide sequence: TGTGCCATCAGTCGGGACAGATTTAACTATGGCTACACCTTC.

The chain employs TRBV10-1 and TRBJ2-7, with D tentatively TRBD2 (6 bases). Germline-derived CDR1 and CDR2 are WNHNN and SYGVQD (reference sequence). The CDR3 has 15 residues. Trimming removed 6 bases at V and 3 bases at J, with 18 bases between. CDR3 region: CASSLKAQGGYEQYF. CDR3 bases: TGCGCCAGCAGCCTCAAAGCCCAGGGAGGCTACGAGCAGTACTTC.

V and J are TRBV6-5 and TRBJ1-6; D not resolved. The length of the CDR3 is 13 residues. Trimming took off 4 bases at V and 6 bases at J, with 7 bases between the two ends. Germline loops: CDR1 MNHEY, CDR2 SVGAGI. In DNA, the CDR3 is TGTGCCAGCAGTTTAACCGGTAATTCACCCCTCCACTTT. Protein: CASSLTGNSPLHF.

The CDR3 protein is CAISVGGTQETQYF. As DNA, the CDR3 is TGTGCCATCAGTGTTGGAGGGACCCAAGAGACCCAGTACTTC. The chain is built from TRBV10-3 and TRBJ2-5; maybe TRBD2 (6 bases). Germline values: CDR1 ENHRY, CDR2 SYGVKD. Trimming left V 4 bases short and J 1 base short, with 10 bases between. This CDR3 has 14 amino acids.

This clone was observed a few times. J is TRBJ1-5 and V is TRBV2; D unresolved. Germline V gene data show CDR1 as SNHLY and CDR2 as FYNNEI. Trimming left V 4 bases short and J 2 bases short, with 9 bases between. This CDR3 spans 14 amino acids. CDR3 bases: TGTGCCAGCAGTGGGTTAGGCGGCAATCAGCCCCAGCATTTT. Amino acid sequence: CASSGLGGNQPQHF.

The V call is TRBV2, the J call TRBJ1-1; D is uncertain. The germline V gene encodes CDR1 SNHLY and CDR2 FYNNEI. The CDR3 sequence is 13 residues long. Between the trimmed V and J ends, which lost 4 bases and 4 bases, there was a span of 10 bases. Here the CDR3 reads CASSGQRFTEAFF. CDR3 nucleotides: TGTGCCAGCAGTGGTCAGAGGTTCACTGAAGCTTTCTTT.

The genes are TRBV11-2 and TRBJ2-2, with 8 bases fitting TRBD2. The V gene end was trimmed by 5 bases and the J gene end by 1 base; junction bases not matched to a gene: 6. Germline V CDR1 and CDR2: SGHAT, FQNNGV. The CDR3 length is 16 residues. The CDR3 is CASSLIAGLNTGELFF. DNA of the CDR3: TGTGCCAGCAGCCTCATAGCGGGGCTGAACACCGGGGAGCTGTTTTTT.

V usage is TRBV6-1 and J usage is TRBJ2-1; D possibly corresponds to TRBD1 (5 bases). Germline V gene lookup returns CDR1 MNHNS and CDR2 SASEGT. The CDR3 is made up of 12 amino acids. Trimming took off 3 bases at V and 7 bases at J, with 7 bases between the two ends. The CDR3 spells CASSDPGNEQFF. Here the CDR3 DNA reads TGTGCCAGCAGTGACCCAGGGAATGAGCAGTTCTTC.